This TCR beta chain stems from a study of cytomegalovirus exposure and HLA in healthy donors. The overall study: A prior analysis found about 120 million unique TCR beta sequences from 150 million to 200 million T cells. The study's findings and limits: In a later analysis, DRB1 alleles had the most associated TCRs; HLA-C alleles the fewest. In a later analysis, a genetic analysis reported fewer productive-TCR N-insertions in an Asian-associated ancestry cluster than the cohort average.

The CDR3 loop spans 12 amino acids. V was trimmed by 5 bases and J by 9 bases, leaving 12 bases between them. Germline CDR1 SGHTA, CDR2 FQGNSA. Comment on this clone: No antigen is known for it.

The PCR employed 60 Vbeta primers together with 13 Jbeta primers. Using immunoSEQ multiplex PCR, the repertoire was profiled, and TCRdb retains in-frame clones only, with some absent. The table has more than 100,000 clones, more than 70% seen once; the top ten hold roughly 1.1%. The gene calls are TRBV7-2 and TRBJ2-3, with D unresolved. The specimen sequenced was PBMCs. This TCR came from a male donor in good health and CMV-seronegative. CDR3 protein: CASSLDWVTQYF. CDR3 DNA: TGTGCCAGCAGCCTCGACTGGGTAACGCAGTATTTT.